The 23 T cell receptor beta chains below were found in one sample sequenced in a study of tumor and adjacent non-tumor tissue in lung cancer (dated by TCRdb to the late 2010s). Bulk unsorted tissue served as the source for RNA extraction, and RNA quality was assessed using a NanoDrop ND-1000 and an Agilent 2100. Normal lung samples were distant non-tumor tissue taken more than 3 cm from the tumor edge. The library was prepared using multiplex PCR. Sequenced using an Illumina HiSeq 2500. TCRbeta libraries were built by three rounds of nested PCR using primers (Table S4), following protocols modified from ARM-PCR. TCRdb trimmed public reads at Q25 via fastp, called clones via MiXCR and kept in-frame beta chains. Identical CDR3 protein sequences are pooled into one entry, listed with their most common genes and DNA. Recorded for this sample are some 68,000 distinct CDR3 sequences; more than 65% of them occurred a single time. The top ten clonotypes cover 45% of the sample.

The sample comprised distant non-tumor lung tissue. These receptor sequences come from a man between 60 and 75 years old with non-small cell lung cancer.

Details on this clonotype: Sequence at one end of the junction differs from germline and may be a read error. The chain links TRBV5-5 to TRBJ2-3, with a tentative D call TRBD2 (6 bases). This CDR3 contains 15 residues. The germline V gene has CDR1 SGHKS and CDR2 YYEKEE (reference sequence). CDR3 DNA: TGTTCCAGCAGCCGGTGGGGGGAGCGGCCGGATACGCAGTATTTT. Translated, it gives CSSSRWGERPDTQYF. Together with reference TRBV5-5 and TRBJ2-3, the CDR3 gives the full variable domain: DAGVTQSPTHLIKTRGQQVTLRCSPISGHKSVSWYQQVLGQGPQFIFQYYEKEERGRGNFPDRFSARQFPNYSSELNVNALLLGDSALYLCSSSRWGERPDTQYFGPGTRLTVL.

This clonotype has a single count. One end of the junction does not line up with germline, which may come from a read error. The rearrangement uses TRBV6-5 and TRBJ2-4; D unclear. Germline-derived CDR1 and CDR2 are MNHEY and SVGAGI. This CDR3 is built from 15 residues. CDR3 nucleotide sequence: TGTGCCAGCAGTTACAGGCTAGAGGCCAAAAACACTCAGTATTTC. Translation: CASSYRLEAKNTQYF.

The chain employs TRBV28 and TRBJ2-1; no firm D call. V lost 10 bases and J 0 bases, leaving 16 bases between the germline ends. In germline, CDR1 is MDHEN, CDR2 SYDVKM. The CDR3 loop spans 15 amino acids. The CDR3 sequence is CANSFGTFSYNEQFF. DNA for the CDR3: TGTGCCAATAGTTTCGGCACATTCTCCTACAATGAGCAGTTCTTC.

In its sample, this clonotype is medium-sized. J is TRBJ2-3 and V is TRBV29-1; 11 bases agree with TRBD1. Germline CDR1 SQVTM, CDR2 ANQGSEA. The CDR3 covers 15 residues. Trimming took 3 bases from V and 4 from J; bases not matched to a gene: 6. CDR3 residues: CSVDPRTGGADTQYF. In DNA form, the CDR3 reads TGCAGCGTTGACCCCAGGACAGGGGGCGCAGATACGCAGTATTTT.

This clonotype was counted ten times or more. A clone one base away is much larger, so this may be a read error. The chain has TRBV29-1 and TRBJ2-7; tentative D call: TRBD1 (5 bases). Germline V CDR1 and CDR2: SQVTM, ANQGSEA. Trimming shortened V by 7 bases and J by 6 bases, and 13 bases separated the two germline ends. This CDR3 has 11 residues. In DNA form, the CDR3 reads TGCAGCGCCACAAGGGGTCCCGAGCAGTACTTC. This codes for CSATRGPEQYF.

A remark on this clonotype: A much larger clone lies a single base off, so this may be a read error. CDR3 in amino acids: CASSETRHIGTRIDNEQFF. CDR3 sequence (DNA): TGTGCCAGCAGCGAGACGAGACATATCGGGACTAGGATCGACAATGAGCAGTTCTTC. The chain is built from TRBV28 and TRBJ2-1; 8 nucleotides align to TRBD2. After removal of 6 bases from V and 5 bases from J, the junction contained 21 bases not matched to a gene. Germline values: CDR1 MDHEN, CDR2 SYDVKM. CDR3 length: 19 amino acids.

V usage is TRBV10-1 and J usage is TRBJ2-7, with a possible D match to TRBD2 (7 bases). This CDR3 is built from 16 residues. The V end was cut by 0 bases, the J end by 3 bases, with 15 bases between. Germline assignment: CDR1 WNHNN and CDR2 SYGVQD (reference sequence). CDR3 sequence reads: CASSESTGGVGYEQYF. CDR3 nucleotides: TGCGCCAGCAGTGAGTCGACGGGGGGCGTGGGCTACGAGCAGTACTTC.

This clonotype was seen just once. This may be a read error: a much more frequent sequence differs by one nucleotide. This chain links TRBV20-1 with TRBJ2-1; 13 bases fit TRBD2. The V gene end was trimmed by 2 bases and the J gene end by 6 bases; junction bases not matched to a gene: 4. Germline values: CDR1 DFQATT, CDR2 SNEGSKA (reference sequence). This CDR3 spans 15 amino acids. CDR3 residues: CSARTTSGRANEQFF. DNA of the CDR3: TGCAGTGCTAGAACTACTAGCGGGAGGGCCAATGAGCAGTTCTTC.

A note on this clonotype: This may be a read error: a much more frequent sequence differs by one nucleotide. The chain joins TRBV13 to TRBJ2-7, with 9 bases identical to TRBD1. This CDR3 comprises 14 residues. V was clipped by 7 bases and J by 6 bases; unmatched bases: 10. CDR1 is PRHDT, CDR2 FYEKMQ, per germline (reference sequence). The CDR3 DNA sequence: TGTGCCAGCAACGAAAGCGGGACAGGGCGCGAGCAGTACTTC. This codes for CASNESGTGREQYF.

In the case of this clonotype: A much bigger clone sits one base away, suggesting this may be a read error. This chain uses TRBV19 with TRBJ1-2; D gene unclear. The V and J ends lost 3 bases and 5 bases respectively, with 10 bases between them. Germline V CDR1 and CDR2: LNHDA, SQIVND (reference sequence). CDR3 size: 13 residues. CDR3 residues: CASSIEPQYGYTF. DNA for the CDR3: TGTGCCAGTAGTATTGAGCCCCAATATGGCTACACCTTC.

Concerning this clonotype itself: A read error is possible here, since a much larger clone lies one base away. The rearrangement joins TRBV15 to TRBJ1-1; possibly TRBD1 for D (5 bases). Germline assignment: CDR1 LNHNV and CDR2 YYDKDF (reference sequence). V lost 8 bases to trimming and J lost 7 bases, with 14 bases between them. The CDR3 has 12 residues. The CDR3 is CATADRQFEAFF. DNA for the CDR3: TGTGCCACCGCAGACCGACAGTTTGAAGCTTTCTTT.

Comment on this clonotype: The junction departs from the called germline gene at one end, perhaps through a read error. The V and J genes are TRBV29-1 and TRBJ2-3, with D tentatively TRBD2 (6 bases). Germline V CDR1 and CDR2: SQVTM, ANQGSEA. The CDR3 covers 14 residues. For the CDR3, the DNA is TGCAGCGCCGCCGGGATTAGCGGCACAGATACGCACTATTTT. It specifies CSAAGISGTDTHYF.

On this clonotype itself: Germline is not matched at one junction end, which may reflect a read error. In DNA form, the CDR3 reads TGTGCCATCAGTTTATACCCCCTAGCCAAAAATATTCAGAACTTC. Protein: CAISLYPLAKNIQNF. The V call is TRBV28, the J call TRBJ2-4, with D maybe TRBD2 (5 bases). Germline-derived CDR1 and CDR2 are MDHEN and SYDVKM. This CDR3 comprises 15 residues.

This clonotype was detected many times. The chain joins TRBV20-1 to TRBJ1-5; D unclear. CDR1 and CDR2 (germline): DFQATT, SNEGSKA (reference sequence). Trimming stripped 2 bases from V and 3 bases from J, with 14 bases between. CDR3 length equals 15 residues. The CDR3 protein is CSARSQTRDNQPQHF. In nucleotides, the CDR3 is TGCAGTGCTAGATCTCAGACCCGAGACAATCAGCCCCAGCATTTT.

The chain combines TRBV6-1 with TRBJ2-4; D is tentatively TRBD1 or TRBD2 (5 bases each). This CDR3 region has 15 residues. Germline V gene data show CDR1 as MNHNS and CDR2 as SASEGT. CDR3 nucleotide sequence: TGTACCTCCTCAACGAGGGGAGTAGCCAAAAACATTCAGTACTTC. It is translated as CTSSTRGVAKNIQYF.

This clonotype was found once. The junction differs from germline at one of its ends, possibly a read error. The V call is TRBV12-3 or TRBV12-4, the J call TRBJ2-1; 7 nucleotides agree with TRBD2. CDR3 length: 15 residues. As DNA, the CDR3 is TGTGCCAGCAGTTTCCCTAGGCGGGAGCACAATAAGCAGTTCTTC. Protein: CASSFPRREHNKQFF.

This clonotype was observed a single time. The gene calls are TRBV28 and TRBJ1-2; maybe TRBD1 (5 bases). Deletions cut 11 bases from V and 2 bases from J, with 18 bases between. Looked up from germline, CDR1 is MDHEN and CDR2 is SYDVKM. The CDR3 has 14 amino acids. The CDR3, as DNA: TGTGCCGGCGGTGGGGCCCTCGGGAACTATGGCTACACCTTC. Translating it yields CAGGGALGNYGYTF.

A word on this clonotype: Relative to the germline gene, one junction end is altered; a read error may explain this. The chain is built from TRBV6-5 and TRBJ1-3; D call uncertain. CDR3 length: 16 amino acids. From germline, CDR1 is MNHEY and CDR2 SVGAGI. This CDR3 reads CASSYYASYSGNTIYF. Here the CDR3 DNA reads TGTGCCAGCAGCTACTATGCCAGCTACTCTGGAAACACCATATATTTT.

A note on this clonotype: A junction end diverges from the germline sequence, so it may reflect a read error. The rearrangement links TRBV7-8 to TRBJ2-1; D unclear. Germline V gene sequence: CDR1 SGHVS, CDR2 FQNEAQ. The CDR3 length is 15 residues. CDR3 coding DNA: TGTGCCAGCAGTTTAGAGTGGAACAGCTACAATGAGCAGTTCTTC. Its translation: CASSLEWNSYNEQFF.

This clonotype occurred once. Compared with germline, one end of the junction differs, possibly owing to a read error. The rearrangement links TRBV6-5 to TRBJ2-5; D gene ambiguous. The CDR3 has 11 residues. Germline CDR1 and CDR2: MNHEY and SVGAGI. CDR3 in amino acids: CAIRDTLIQYF. Written as DNA, the CDR3 is TGTGCCATCAGAGACACGTTGATCCAGTATTTC.

Ten or more counts support this clonotype. V gene TRBV5-1 combines with J gene TRBJ2-1; D call uncertain. Trimming shortened V by 0 bases and J by 3 bases, and 13 bases separated the two germline ends. From germline, CDR1 is SGHRS and CDR2 YFSETQ. This CDR3 region has 16 residues. The CDR3 is CASSLDYRSVYNEQFF. For the CDR3, the DNA is TGCGCCAGCAGCTTGGACTACCGGTCCGTCTACAATGAGCAGTTCTTC.

This clonotype was observed a few times. This rearrangement joins TRBV20-1 to TRBJ2-1; 7 bases match TRBD2. CDR3 size: 16 residues. Germline V gene sequence: CDR1 DFQATT, CDR2 SNEGSKA (reference sequence). The V gene end was trimmed by 5 bases and the J gene end by 1 base; junction bases not matched to a gene: 11. In DNA form, the CDR3 reads TGCAGTGCTGGACTACCGGGAGGCGGTTCCTACAATGAGCAGTTCTTC. This sequence encodes CSAGLPGGGSYNEQFF.

In its sample, this clonotype was seen once. A much larger clone differs by one base, so this may be a read error. The CDR3 spells CASSTRCTDTQYF. CDR3 coding DNA: TGTGCCAGTAGTACCCGGTGCACAGATACGCAGTATTTT. V and J are TRBV19 and TRBJ2-3; no clear D gene. This CDR3 has 13 residues. V was clipped by 4 bases and J by 1 base, with 6 bases between them. Germline assignment: CDR1 LNHDA and CDR2 SQIVND (reference sequence).